These 22 T cell receptor beta chains were sequenced from one sample in a study of CD8+CD57+ T cells in acquired aplastic anemia. Genomic DNA served as template for TCR beta VDJ and CDR3 profiling. Using its own MiXCR run on the reads, TCRdb lists one record per CDR3 protein. Of around 51,000 distinct CDR3 sequences detected, approximately 72% appear once; the ten largest clones hold about a third. The sequenced material came from sorted CD4+, CD8+, or CD8+CD57+ T cells (not recorded which) from PBMCs. All receptors derive from a human donor in good health, serving as a control.

In the case of this clonotype: A read error may account for a junction end that differs from germline. The chain joins TRBV2 to TRBJ2-7, with TRBD2 matching over 12 bases. The CDR3 covers 14 residues. CDR1 SNHLY and CDR2 FYNNEI come from the germline V gene. CDR3 protein: CASSSLTSGGSRMF. The CDR3 coding sequence is TGTGCCAGCAGTTCCTTGACTAGCGGGGGATCAAGAATGTTC.

Many counts were recorded for this clonotype. The chain links TRBV12-3 or TRBV12-4 to TRBJ2-7, with 7 positions matching TRBD1. This CDR3 comprises 17 residues. With 1 base clipped from V and 3 bases from J, the junction kept 12 bases outside the gene matches. CDR3 DNA sequence: TGTGCCAGCAGTTTAGAGACCACAGGGGTCCGAGACTACGAGCAGTACTTC. This translates into CASSLETTGVRDYEQYF.

The genes are TRBV25-1 and TRBJ1-2; D gene uncertain. The CDR3 is made up of 14 amino acids. V was shortened by 3 bases and J by 4 bases, with 12 bases between the two germline ends. Germline CDR1 and CDR2: MGHDK and SYGVNS. The CDR3 loop reads CASSDRQGLYGYTF. The CDR3, as DNA: TGTGCCAGCAGTGATAGACAAGGGCTCTATGGCTACACCTTC.

This clonotype qualifies as medium-sized. The V call is TRBV24-1, the J call TRBJ2-2; 8 bases align to TRBD1. Germline V gene data show CDR1 as KGHDR and CDR2 as SFDVKD. This CDR3 region has 15 residues. Losses at the gene ends were 4 bases for V and 4 bases for J; bases not matched to a gene: 4. CDR3 DNA sequence: TGTGCCACCAGTGACTTTGGACAGGGCACCGGGGAGCTGTTTTTT. The encoded protein is CATSDFGQGTGELFF.

V and J are TRBV19 and TRBJ1-2; 7 bases are a match to TRBD1. CDR3 length: 14 amino acids. Germline CDR1 is LNHDA and CDR2 is SQIVND (reference sequence). Trimming at V came to 4 bases and at J to 8 bases, leaving 10 bases not matched to a gene. The CDR3 nucleotides are TGTGCCAGTAGTACCTGGGAGGGGGCTCAAGGCTACACCTTC. Residues: CASSTWEGAQGYTF. Using reference TRBV19 and TRBJ1-2 for the parts outside the CDR3, the full variable domain is DGGITQSPKYLFRKEGQNVTLSCEQNLNHDAMYWYRQDPGQGLRLIYYSQIVNDFQKGDIAEGYSVSREKKESFPLTVTSAQKNPTAFYLCASSTWEGAQGYTFGSGTRLTVV.

The chain is built from TRBV10-3 and TRBJ2-2; 7 bases align to TRBD2. The CDR3 runs 14 residues. Germline values: CDR1 ENHRY, CDR2 SYGVKD. V lost 8 bases, J lost 1 base, and 4 bases stayed unmatched. Written as DNA, the CDR3 is TGTGCCATCCTCAGCGGGGAGAACACCGGGGAGCTGTTTTTT. Translated: CAILSGENTGELFF.

The gene calls are TRBV5-5 and TRBJ2-4, with 12 bases aligning to TRBD2. Germline V gene lookup returns CDR1 SGHKS and CDR2 YYEKEE (reference sequence). V lost 4 bases to trimming and J lost 15 bases; unmatched junction nucleotides: 11. CDR3 length: 14 residues. The CDR3 loop reads CASSANLAGGPSYF. The CDR3 DNA follows: TGTGCCAGCAGCGCCAACCTAGCGGGGGGGCCTTCGTACTTC.

V usage is TRBV19 and J usage is TRBJ2-1; the match to TRBD2 covers 14 bases. J lost 6 bases, V lost 9 bases, and 7 bases had no gene match. The germline CDR1 and CDR2 sequences are LNHDA and SQIVND (reference sequence). The CDR3 contains 15 residues. This chain's CDR3 is CASGGLAGVSNEQFF. The CDR3 bases are TGTGCCAGCGGGGGACTAGCGGGAGTTTCCAATGAGCAGTTCTTC.

The chain uses TRBV29-1 and TRBJ1-3; possible D gene TRBD1, 5 bases. The CDR3 spans 14 residues. Between the trimmed V and J ends, which lost 6 bases and 1 base, there was a span of 13 bases. CDR1 and CDR2 from the germline V gene are SQVTM and ANQGSEA. The CDR3 loop reads CSVAPTGSGNTIYF. CDR3 DNA sequence: TGCAGCGTCGCCCCAACAGGATCTGGAAACACCATATATTTT.

This chain joins TRBV10-3 and TRBJ1-6; 7 bases match TRBD1. The germline gives CDR1 ENHRY, CDR2 SYGVKD. There are 15 residues in the CDR3. The junction had 10 bases not matched to a gene; V was cut back by 8 bases and J by 6 bases. Here the CDR3 reads CAIGTLGQANSPLHF. The DNA for the CDR3 is TGTGCCATCGGAACCTTAGGACAGGCTAATTCACCCCTCCACTTT.

The chain joins TRBV10-2 to TRBJ1-1; TRBD1 might be the D (5 bases). The germline V gene encodes CDR1 WSHSY and CDR2 SAAADI. The CDR3 spans 11 residues. Trimming shortened V by 8 bases and J by 5 bases, and 9 bases separated the two germline ends. The CDR3 DNA is TGCGCCAGCGGACGGGGGACTGAAGCTTTCTTT. Protein product: CASGRGTEAFF.

This clonotype has at least ten counts. The chain combines TRBV24-1 with TRBJ1-5; 8 nucleotides agree with TRBD1. V trimming: 2 bases; J trimming: 9 bases; junction bases outside the gene matches: 8. The CDR3 contains 15 residues. The germline gives CDR1 KGHDR, CDR2 SFDVKD. The CDR3 DNA reads as TGTGCCACCAGTGATTCTGGACAGGGATGGGTGCCCCAGCATTTT. This codes for CATSDSGQGWVPQHF.

This clonotype was detected a few times. The chain uses TRBV10-3 and TRBJ2-5; D is unclear. Trimming removed 6 bases from V and 1 base from J, with 12 bases in between. The CDR3 length is 14 residues. Germline V gene sequence: CDR1 ENHRY, CDR2 SYGVKD. The CDR3 is CAIRAHGSQETQYF. The DNA for the CDR3 is TGTGCCATCAGGGCCCATGGCTCCCAAGAGACCCAGTACTTC.

This chain uses TRBV11-2 with TRBJ2-7; D gene ambiguous. Trimming stripped 2 bases from V and 6 bases from J, with 11 bases between. The germline gives CDR1 SGHAT, CDR2 FQNNGV. There are 13 residues in the CDR3. The CDR3 DNA sequence: TGTGCCAGCAGCTTAACGGCCAAGTCCGAGCAGTACTTC. Its translation: CASSLTAKSEQYF.

The chain has TRBV24-1 and TRBJ2-7, with D tentatively TRBD1 (6 bases). CDR1 is KGHDR, CDR2 SFDVKD, per germline. This CDR3 spans 13 amino acids. The V end was cut by 6 bases, the J end by 2 bases, with 10 bases between. The CDR3 sequence is CATSKSGAYEQYF. The CDR3 nucleotides read TGTGCCACCAGTAAGTCAGGGGCCTACGAGCAGTACTTC.

This clonotype was seen a single time. The chain couples TRBV7-6 to TRBJ2-7; D tentatively reads TRBD1 or TRBD2 (5 bases each). This CDR3 is 14 amino acids long. The germline CDR1 and CDR2 sequences are SGHVS and FNYEAQ. V was clipped by 3 bases and J by 0 bases, with 9 bases between them. The CDR3 sequence: CASSLGPVSYEQYF. CDR3 DNA: TGTGCCAGCAGCTTGGGACCGGTCTCCTACGAGCAGTACTTC.

In regard to this clonotype: This sequence may be a read error, since a much larger clone differs from it by one base. This CDR3 is missing its conserved last phenylalanine or tryptophan, likely due to a read error. This sequence joins TRBV30 and TRBJ1-1; a weak D match, TRBD1 (6 bases). Germline values: CDR1 GTSNPN, CDR2 SVGIG (reference sequence). The V and J ends lost 1 base and 4 bases respectively, with 10 bases between them. CDR3 length equals 13 residues. This chain's CDR3 is CAWSGVQGTEAFL. CDR3 DNA sequence: TGTGCCTGGAGTGGGGTACAGGGCACTGAAGCTTTCCTT.

This clonotype appeared many times. This chain uses TRBV5-4 with TRBJ2-5, with 9 positions matching TRBD2. V shed 0 bases, J shed 5 bases, and the junction held 5 bases outside the gene matches. Germline CDR1 SGHNT, CDR2 YYREEE (reference sequence). The CDR3 length is 15 residues. CDR3 in amino acids: CASSLASGAGETQYF. In nucleotides, the CDR3 is TGTGCCAGCAGCTTGGCTAGCGGGGCCGGGGAGACCCAGTACTTC.

The chain is built from TRBV29-1 and TRBJ1-1; 8 positions match TRBD1. Germline loops: CDR1 SQVTM, CDR2 ANQGSEA. There are 13 residues in the CDR3. V gave up 3 bases and J gave up 4 bases; unmatched junction bases: 4. The CDR3 region is CSVEGTGGTEAFF. CDR3 nucleotide sequence: TGCAGCGTTGAGGGAACAGGGGGCACTGAAGCTTTCTTT.

The genes are TRBV20-1 and TRBJ1-2, with D tentatively TRBD1 (5 bases). This CDR3 is 16 amino acids long. Germline CDR1 is DFQATT and CDR2 is SNEGSKA (reference sequence). Trimming took 3 bases from V and 0 from J, leaving 17 bases between them. CDR3 nucleotides: TGCAGTGCTAGTGCGACAGCCCCGGTGGCTAACTATGGCTACACCTTC. Protein sequence: CSASATAPVANYGYTF.

The rearrangement uses TRBV9 and TRBJ2-1; D perhaps matches TRBD1 (6 bases). Trimming cost V 0 bases and J 6 bases, with 10 bases left between them. The germline CDR1 and CDR2 sequences are SGDLS and YYNGEE. The CDR3 extends over 14 amino acids. This chain's CDR3 is CASSVATGSNEQFF. In nucleotides, the CDR3 is TGTGCCAGCAGCGTAGCCACAGGGAGCAATGAGCAGTTCTTC.

V gene TRBV7-7 combines with J gene TRBJ2-1; no clear D. The CDR3 runs 13 residues. The germline CDR1 and CDR2 sequences are SSHAT and FNYEAQ (reference sequence). The germline V and J ends were trimmed by 5 bases and 6 bases, with 11 bases remaining between them. CDR3 sequence: CASSLSSRNEQFF. For the CDR3, the DNA is TGTGCCAGCAGCCTTAGTAGTCGCAATGAGCAGTTCTTC.